This is a list of T cell receptor beta chains from one sample in a study of T cell responses to AZD1222 COVID-19 vaccine. This table comes from immunoSEQ multiplex PCR, and its TCRdb copy is limited to in-frame clones, with some not included. In the table there are 43,000 or so clones, 90% of which are singletons. The sample consisted of peripheral blood, taken 28 days after the second AZD1222 dose. These receptors originate from an adult who received the AZD1222 COVID-19 vaccine. Each CDR3 is given with its conserved first and last residue. The order of the fields is D gene, J gene, V gene, clone size, CDR3 DNA, CDR3 protein. A D gene is named only where the DNA matches it firmly. Where a row states a size, it is once, few, many or the class of an expanded clone; other rows omit it.

NA TRBJ1-1 TRBV6-5 NA TGTGCCAGCAGACCAACAGGGCCTGAGTCGGCTTTCTTT CASRPTGPESAFF
TRBD1 TRBJ2-7 TRBV27 NA TGTGCCAGCAGTGCAACCGGGACAGGTGAGGACGAGCAGTACTTC CASSATGTGEDEQYF
TRBD1 TRBJ1-2 TRBV7-2 NA TGTGCCAGCAGCCTTGGACAGGGTGGAGGCTACACCTTC CASSLGQGGGYTF
TRBD1 TRBJ2-7 TRBV27 NA TGTGCCAGCAACGGCCCCCGGGACAGGGGTTCCTACGAGCAGTACTTC CASNGPRDRGSYEQYF
NA TRBJ1-1 TRBV5-1 NA TGCGCCAGCAGCTTGAGAGAGCAGGGGTACACTGAAGCTTTCTTT CASSLREQGYTEAFF
NA TRBJ1-2 TRBV25-1 NA TGTGCCAGCAGTGAACAGGGCGGTGGCTACACCTTC CASSEQGGGYTF
NA TRBJ1-2 TRBV5-1 NA TGCGCCAGCAGCTTGGACGCAGGTGGTTTCGATGGCTACACCTTC CASSLDAGGFDGYTF
NA TRBJ1-4 TRBV25-1 NA TGTGCCAGCAGTGAATCGGGGAGGGCTTGGGAAAAACTGTTTTTT CASSESGRAWEKLFF
NA TRBJ2-7 TRBV6-5 NA TGTGCCAGCAAGGTACAGGGCCAGGTGTACGAGCAGTACTTC CASKVQGQVYEQYF
NA TRBJ1-1 TRBV5-4 NA TGTGCCAGCAGCTTTGGGACGGCCCCCGGTACTGAAGCTTTCTTT CASSFGTAPGTEAFF
NA TRBJ1-1 TRBV5-6 NA TGTGCCAGCAGCTTTCTGGGGAGCACTGAAGCTTTCTTT CASSFLGSTEAFF
TRBD1 TRBJ1-2 TRBV27 NA TGTGCCAGCAGTCCACCGTCCGGGACAGGGGCTCATGGCTACACCTTC CASSPPSGTGAHGYTF
NA TRBJ2-1 TRBV6-5 NA TGTGCCAGCAGGACTGGGGATTCCTACAATGAGCAGTTCTTC CASRTGDSYNEQFF
TRBD1 TRBJ2-7 TRBV6-5 NA TGTGCCAGCAGTTACGACAGGGTCCTTGACGAGCAGTACTTC CASSYDRVLDEQYF
NA TRBJ1-2 TRBV5-6 NA TGTGCCAGCAGCTTAAGCGTAGTCAATCATGGCTACACCTTC CASSLSVVNHGYTF
NA TRBJ1-2 TRBV21-1 once TGTGCCAGCAACGCGATCGCCTTC CASNAIAF
NA TRBJ2-7 TRBV9 NA TGTGCCAGCAGCCCCAGTGCGGACGACGCCTACGAGCAGTACTTC CASSPSADDAYEQYF
NA TRBJ2-3 TRBV5-1 NA TGCGCCAGCAGCTTGGAAGGTCATACGCAGTATTTT CASSLEGHTQYF
NA TRBJ1-5 TRBV7-2 NA TGTGCCAGCAGCCCCAAGGGGGGGGATAACCAGCCCCAGCATTTT CASSPKGGDNQPQHF
TRBD1 TRBJ2-3 TRBV10-1 NA TGCGCCACCCAGACAGGGTTGACAGATACGCAGTATTTT CATQTGLTDTQYF
NA TRBJ1-6 TRBV5-6 NA TGTGCCAGCAGCTCCCTCCAGAATTCACCCCTCCACTTT CASSSLQNSPLHF
NA TRBJ2-7 TRBV6-2/TRBV6-3 NA TGTGCCAGCAGTAGGGTTATCTACGAGCAGTACTTC CASSRVIYEQYF
NA TRBJ1-2 TRBV7-9 NA TGTGCCAGCAGCTTAGATAGCGGGGTCTATGGCTACACCTTC CASSLDSGVYGYTF
NA TRBJ2-7 TRBV27 once TGTGCCAGCAGTTCCGGCTACGAGCAGTACTTC CASSSGYEQYF
TRBD1 TRBJ2-1 TRBV9 NA TGTGCCAGCAGCGTAATTGAGACAGGGTGGGCCAATGAGCAGTTCTTC CASSVIETGWANEQFF
TRBD1 TRBJ1-2 TRBV7-2 NA TGTGCCAGCAGCCCAGTAGGTCCGGACAGGGGGATGTCTGGCTACACCTTC CASSPVGPDRGMSGYTF
TRBD2 TRBJ2-5 TRBV6-2/TRBV6-3 NA TGTGCCAGCAGTTACCTAGCGGGGGGGCCCCAGACTGAGACCCAGTACTTC CASSYLAGGPQTETQYF
NA TRBJ2-7 TRBV19 NA TGTGCCAGTAGTAATAATAGGTACGAGCAGTACTTC CASSNNRYEQYF
NA TRBJ2-1 TRBV30 NA TGTGCCTGGAGTCCGGGGAGCTCCTACAATGAGCAGTTCTTC CAWSPGSSYNEQFF
NA TRBJ1-5 TRBV4-1 NA TGCGCCAGCAGCCAAAATACAGCGGATCAGCCCCAGCATTTT CASSQNTADQPQHF
TRBD1 TRBJ1-2 TRBV6-5 NA TGTGCCAGCAGTCCCCAGGGGGGCGACTATGGCTACACCTTC CASSPQGGDYGYTF
NA TRBJ1-3 TRBV30 NA TGTGCCCGGAAAACAGGGACTACTGGAAACACCATATATTTT CARKTGTTGNTIYF
NA TRBJ2-5 TRBV18 NA TGTGCCAGCTCATCCGGACAGGGAGGGGAGACCCAGTACTTC CASSSGQGGETQYF
TRBD1 TRBJ2-5 TRBV15 NA TGTGCCACCAGCAGCCCAGGGGGCGGGGAGACCCAGTACTTC CATSSPGGGETQYF
TRBD1 TRBJ2-5 TRBV4-1 large TGCGCCAGCAGCGCCGAGACAGGGATCACGGGGACCCAGTACTTC CASSAETGITGTQYF
NA TRBJ1-3 TRBV19 once TGTGCCAGTAGTCTCGACAATACTCTTGGAAACACCATATATTTT CASSLDNTLGNTIYF
NA TRBJ1-4 TRBV13 NA TGTGCCAGCAGCTTAGCCACCGACAGTTACAATGAAAAACTGTTTTTT CASSLATDSYNEKLFF
NA TRBJ1-2 TRBV4-2 NA TGTGCCAGCAGCCAAGATCACGGGGGCCGTGGTGGCTACACCTTC CASSQDHGGRGGYTF
NA TRBJ1-5 TRBV4-2 NA TGTGCCAGCAGCCGCGGGGGCTGGGAACGCAATCAGCCCCAGCATTTT CASSRGGWERNQPQHF